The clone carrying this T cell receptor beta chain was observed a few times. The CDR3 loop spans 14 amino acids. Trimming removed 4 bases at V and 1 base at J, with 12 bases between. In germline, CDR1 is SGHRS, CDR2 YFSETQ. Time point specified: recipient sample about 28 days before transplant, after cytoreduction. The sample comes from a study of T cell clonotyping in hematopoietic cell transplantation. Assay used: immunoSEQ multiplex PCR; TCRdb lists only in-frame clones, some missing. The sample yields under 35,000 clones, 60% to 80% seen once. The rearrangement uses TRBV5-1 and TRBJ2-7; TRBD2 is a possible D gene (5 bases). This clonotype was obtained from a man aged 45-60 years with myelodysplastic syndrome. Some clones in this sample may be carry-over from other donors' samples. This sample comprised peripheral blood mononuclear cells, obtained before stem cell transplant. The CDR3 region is CASSRTRESYEQYF. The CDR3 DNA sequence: TGCGCCAGCAGCAGAACTAGAGAATCCTACGAGCAGTACTTC.